The 10 T cell receptor beta chains given below trace back to one sample, sequenced in a study of blood T cell repertoires in COVID-19. Clones were read by immunoSEQ multiplex PCR, and TCRdb kept only the in-frame ones, dropping some. Of around 79,000 clones in the sample, 83% are singletons; the top ten hold roughly 6%. What was sequenced was peripheral blood. Receptors originate from a woman in her sixties with acute or convalescent COVID-19.

Note on this clone: Within the sample, other DNA sequences also encode this same CDR3. The chain carries TRBV10-3 and TRBJ1-2; 10 nucleotides match TRBD1. CDR3 length: 14 residues. Trimming removed 6 bases from V and 3 bases from J; junction bases left unmatched: 4. In germline, CDR1 is ENHRY, CDR2 SYGVKD. The CDR3 coding sequence is TGTGCCATCAGCCTCGGACAGGGGGACTATGGCTACACCTTC. It codes for CAISLGQGDYGYTF.

The chain is built from TRBV5-5 and TRBJ1-2, with TRBD1 as a possible D gene (6 bases). The CDR3 has 15 residues. V lost 7 bases, J lost 0 bases, and 16 bases lay in between. Germline CDR1 reads SGHKS; CDR2 reads YYEKEE (reference sequence). CDR3 residues: CASSPTGSANYGYTF. CDR3 DNA: TGTGCCAGCTCACCGACAGGATCAGCTAACTATGGCTACACCTTC.

The J gene is TRBJ1-1, the V gene TRBV3-1 (or the pseudogene TRBV3-2); 7 bases are a match to TRBD1. From germline, CDR1 is LGHDT and CDR2 YNNKEL (reference sequence). V gave up 4 bases and J gave up 1 base; unmatched junction bases: 9. The CDR3 runs to 16 residues. The CDR3 protein is CASSRRQGWENTEAFF. The CDR3 nucleotides are TGTGCCAGCAGCCGCCGACAGGGATGGGAGAACACTGAAGCTTTCTTT.

J is TRBJ1-2 and V is TRBV2, with 7 bases that match TRBD1. V dropped 4 bases and J dropped 9; count of bases not matched to a gene: 20. Germline values: CDR1 SNHLY, CDR2 FYNNEI. The CDR3 loop spans 17 amino acids. CDR3 coding DNA: TGTGCCAGCAGTGCCGGGACAGTAATCCCCTATGGGTACCGCTACACCTTC. Translated: CASSAGTVIPYGYRYTF.

This clone appeared a few times. The chain joins TRBV5-4 to TRBJ1-2; D is perhaps TRBD1 (6 bases). The CDR3 is 13 residues long. Trimming stripped 5 bases from V and 8 bases from J, with 16 bases between. CDR1 is SGHNT and CDR2 is YYREEE in the germline V gene (reference sequence). In DNA form, the CDR3 reads TGTGCCAGCAGTTTTACAGGGCAGGGAGGCTACACCTTC. It encodes CASSFTGQGGYTF.

This chain joins TRBV23-1 and TRBJ1-5, with a weak D call TRBD1 (5 bases). TRBV23-1 carries the ORF label, with uncertain function. V was trimmed by 3 bases and J by 5 bases, leaving 11 bases between them. This CDR3 is 14 amino acids long. CDR3 DNA: TGCGCCAGCAGTCACTGGCAGGGTCATCAGCCCCAGCATTTT. Protein product: CASSHWQGHQPQHF.

The chain joins TRBV5-1 to TRBJ1-1; no definite D call. The length of the CDR3 is 15 residues. The germline V gene encodes CDR1 SGHRS and CDR2 YFSETQ. With 3 bases removed from V and 5 bases from J, the gap between germline ends came to 17 bases. The CDR3 nucleotides read TGCGCCAGCAGCTGGGAGGAGGTTCGGTGGACTGAAGCTTTCTTT. It encodes CASSWEEVRWTEAFF.

Of note for this clone: One junction end disagrees with the germline gene, perhaps due to a read error. This sequence joins TRBV2 and TRBJ1-2; 7 nucleotides line up with TRBD1. Per the germline V gene, CDR1 is SNHLY and CDR2 is FYNNEI. The CDR3 spans 14 residues. The CDR3 here is CASGDLQGHYGYTF. CDR3 coding DNA: TGTGCCAGCGGTGATTTACAGGGGCACTATGGCTACACCTTC.

This chain joins TRBV11-2 and TRBJ1-3; D is perhaps TRBD1 (6 bases). With 3 bases removed from V and 9 bases from J, the gap between germline ends came to 18 bases. Germline CDR1 reads SGHAT; CDR2 reads FQNNGV. The CDR3 length is 15 residues. The CDR3 is CASSFGGRGGSTIYF. For the CDR3, the DNA is TGTGCCAGCAGCTTCGGGGGCCGCGGGGGGAGCACCATATATTTT.

The V gene is TRBV20-1, the J gene TRBJ1-1; 8 nucleotides match TRBD1. The V gene's germline CDR1 is DFQATT and CDR2 SNEGSKA (reference sequence). This CDR3 has 11 amino acids. CDR3 residues: CSAGQGSFAFF. DNA for the CDR3: TGCAGCGCCGGACAGGGATCATTTGCTTTCTTT.